This T cell receptor (beta chain) stems from a study of cytotoxic CD8 clonotypes in ibrutinib-treated CLL. Study overall: Patients gave response samples after a median roughly 11 months of treatment, range 6 to 36. Whole-study results and caveats: There were few public clonotypes, and on treatment they contracted or stayed stable. Clonality rose at ibrutinib response, held steady in sustained remission, and fell toward baseline at progression.

Details on this clone: Its antigen is undetermined.

Sequenced by immunoSEQ multiplex PCR; TCRdb stores in-frame clones only, minus some. In the table there are about 300,000 clones, around 76% of which are singletons. CDR3 length: 16 amino acids. V lost 0 bases, J lost 6 bases, and 16 bases lay in between. Germline lookup yields CDR1 SGDLS and CDR2 YYNGEE. This TCR derives from a human donor with chronic lymphocytic leukemia. This rearrangement joins TRBV9 to TRBJ2-1; unclear D gene. The sequencing used PBMCs, collected at disease progression, from a patient treated with ibrutinib. The CDR3 reads CASSVDEPGPLNEQFF. DNA for the CDR3: TGTGCCAGCAGCGTAGATGAGCCAGGCCCCCTCAATGAGCAGTTCTTC.